Shown below are 27 T cell receptor beta chains from a single sample sequenced in a study of cytomegalovirus exposure and HLA in healthy donors. With 60 Vbeta and 13 Jbeta primers, the PCR was carried out. Libraries were prepared by immunoSEQ multiplex PCR; TCRdb keeps only in-frame clonotypes and omits some of them. The sample consists of around 150,000 clones, approximately 80% of them appearing once. The sample was PBMCs. These receptor sequences come from a man in his fifties in good health and CMV-seronegative.

The J gene is TRBJ1-1, the V gene TRBV11-2; TRBD1 matches at 8 bases. Germline lookup yields CDR1 SGHAT and CDR2 FQNNGV. Losses at the gene ends were 5 bases for V and 0 bases for J; bases not matched to a gene: 8. The CDR3 sequence is 16 residues long. In DNA, the CDR3 is TGTGCCAGCAGCAACAGGGGGGCCCTAATGAACACTGAAGCTTTCTTT. Translation: CASSNRGALMNTEAFF.

The chain joins TRBV5-1 to TRBJ1-1; TRBD1 is a possible D gene (6 bases). There are 14 residues in the CDR3. With 2 bases removed from V and 4 bases from J, the gap between germline ends came to 12 bases. Germline lookup yields CDR1 SGHRS and CDR2 YFSETQ. The CDR3 here is CASSFGDRSTEAFF. For the CDR3, the DNA is TGCGCCAGCAGCTTCGGAGACAGGAGCACTGAAGCTTTCTTT.

This clone was seen a handful of times. V gene TRBV5-1 combines with J gene TRBJ2-2; D remains ambiguous. Germline lookup yields CDR1 SGHRS and CDR2 YFSETQ. The CDR3 runs 14 residues. V shed 1 base and J shed 5 bases, with 9 bases lying between them. The CDR3 DNA sequence: TGCGCCAGCAGCTTGATGGCCGATACCGGGGAGCTGTTTTTT. Residues: CASSLMADTGELFF.

The chain couples TRBV30 to TRBJ2-1; 12 bases line up with TRBD2. From germline, CDR1 is GTSNPN and CDR2 SVGIG (reference sequence). Trimming took 3 bases from V and 4 from J; bases not matched to a gene: 10. This CDR3 comprises 17 residues. Here the CDR3 DNA reads TGTGCCTGGAGGCATCAACTTACTAGCGGGGGGTACAATGAGCAGTTCTTC. It translates to CAWRHQLTSGGYNEQFF.

The gene calls are TRBV28 and TRBJ1-4, with D hard to call. The V end was cut by 1 base, the J end by 4 bases, with 4 bases between. The CDR3 loop spans 13 amino acids. CDR1 is MDHEN and CDR2 is SYDVKM in the germline V gene. The CDR3 here is CASSLFLNEKLFF. In nucleotides, the CDR3 is TGTGCCAGCAGTTTATTCCTTAATGAAAAACTGTTTTTT.

The J gene is TRBJ2-7, the V gene TRBV7-7, with D possibly being TRBD1 (5 bases). CDR1 is SSHAT and CDR2 is FNYEAQ in the germline V gene (reference sequence). The CDR3 sequence is 13 residues long. The V gene lost 1 base and the J gene lost 3 bases, with 7 bases spanning the gap. The CDR3 loop is CASSLGRDYEQYF. The CDR3 region has the DNA TGTGCCAGCAGCTTAGGCAGGGACTACGAGCAGTACTTC.

The chain carries TRBV7-9 and TRBJ1-1; no clear D gene. CDR1 and CDR2 from the germline V gene are SEHNR and FQNEAQ (reference sequence). This CDR3 comprises 13 residues. The germline V and J ends were trimmed by 1 base and 8 bases, with 11 bases remaining between them. The CDR3 sequence is CASSLVWAEEAFF. CDR3 DNA: TGTGCCAGCAGCTTAGTGTGGGCAGAAGAAGCTTTCTTT.

This chain connects TRBV27 to TRBJ2-5; the match to TRBD1 covers 8 bases. The CDR3 loop spans 17 amino acids. Germline V CDR1 and CDR2: MNHEY, SMNVEV (reference sequence). With 6 bases clipped from V and 3 bases from J, the junction kept 15 bases outside the gene matches. The CDR3 bases are TGTGCCAGCAGGAAGGTCGTCGGGACAGGTAAAGAAGAGACCCAGTACTTC. It specifies CASRKVVGTGKEETQYF.

The genes are TRBV15 and TRBJ2-2; the D gene is possibly TRBD1 (5 bases). CDR1 LNHNV and CDR2 YYDKDF come from the germline V gene (reference sequence). The CDR3 is 15 amino acids. Trimming left V 0 bases short and J 4 bases short, with 9 bases between. The CDR3 sequence is CATSRDRVTTGELFF. Written as DNA, the CDR3 is TGTGCCACCAGCAGAGACAGGGTGACCACCGGGGAGCTGTTTTTT.

V gene TRBV19 combines with J gene TRBJ1-2, with TRBD1 matching 10 bases. Germline V lookup: CDR1 LNHDA, CDR2 SQIVND (reference sequence). Unmatched junction bases numbered 7, after V lost 5 bases and J lost 7 bases. This CDR3 region has 14 residues. CDR3 region: CASSLRDRGGGYTF. The CDR3 nucleotides read TGTGCCAGTAGTCTCCGGGACAGGGGAGGTGGCTACACCTTC.

The chain uses TRBV2 and TRBJ2-6; 7 nucleotides align to TRBD1. The ends lost 6 bases at V and 1 base at J; junction bases unmatched: 9. The CDR3 length is 17 residues. Germline CDR1 is SNHLY and CDR2 is FYNNEI. This CDR3 is CASRTGTVLSGANVLTF. CDR3 sequence (DNA): TGTGCCAGCAGGACCGGGACAGTCCTTTCTGGGGCCAACGTCCTGACTTTC.

This chain joins TRBV2 and TRBJ1-5; D might be TRBD1 (6 bases). The CDR3 is 15 residues long. Germline V gives CDR1 SNHLY, CDR2 FYNNEI. Trimming shortened V by 4 bases and J by 2 bases, and 12 bases separated the two germline ends. The CDR3 coding sequence is TGTGCCAGCAGTGGGAACAGGGTTGGCAATCAGCCCCAGCATTTT. Translating it yields CASSGNRVGNQPQHF.

This chain connects TRBV6-1 to TRBJ1-2, with 8 bases aligning to TRBD1. Looked up from germline, CDR1 is MNHNS and CDR2 is SASEGT. There are 16 residues in the CDR3. Trimming took 1 base from V and 4 from J; bases not matched to a gene: 8. In nucleotides, the CDR3 is TGTGCCAGCAGTGAAGAGGGGCCAGGGGGCGGCTATGGCTACACCTTC. This translates into CASSEEGPGGGYGYTF.

This clone was seen a single time. V usage is TRBV9 and J usage is TRBJ1-3; D remains unclear. The CDR3 is 15 amino acids. Germline CDR1 and CDR2: SGDLS and YYNGEE. Between the trimmed V and J ends, which lost 1 base and 4 bases, there was a span of 12 bases. CDR3: CASSVLAGAGNTIYF. The DNA for the CDR3 is TGTGCCAGCAGCGTATTGGCAGGCGCGGGAAACACCATATATTTT. Supplemented by reference TRBV9 and TRBJ1-3, the full variable domain reads DSGVTQTPKHLITATGQRVTLRCSPRSGDLSVYWYQQSLDQGLQFLIQYYNGEERAKGNILERFSAQQFPDLHSELNLSSLELGDSALYFCASSVLAGAGNTIYFGEGSWLTVV.

This sequence joins TRBV29-1 and TRBJ2-7; D is perhaps TRBD1 (8 bases). The CDR3 spans 14 residues. From germline, CDR1 is SQVTM and CDR2 ANQGSEA. V gave up 2 bases and J gave up 4 bases, with 15 bases separating them. CDR3 in amino acids: CSVELDRGGYEQYF. The CDR3 region has the DNA TGCAGCGTTGAACTCGACAGGGGAGGGTACGAGCAGTACTTC.

This clone has only a few counts. This chain uses TRBV2 with TRBJ1-2, with 9 bases lining up with TRBD1. Trimming cost V 5 bases and J 9 bases; bases outside gene matches: 10. The CDR3 is made up of 14 amino acids. Germline V gene lookup returns CDR1 SNHLY and CDR2 FYNNEI. CDR3 loop: CASSPSRGQGRYTF. The CDR3, as DNA: TGTGCCAGCAGTCCTTCGAGGGGACAGGGACGCTACACCTTC.

This rearrangement joins TRBV6-6 to TRBJ1-5, with unresolved D. The CDR3 loop spans 13 amino acids. V lost 4 bases and J 2 bases, leaving 6 bases between the germline ends. The germline V gene encodes CDR1 MNHNY and CDR2 SVGAGI (reference sequence). As DNA, the CDR3 is TGTGCCAGCAGTTTTACTCGCAATCAGCCCCAGCATTTT. Protein: CASSFTRNQPQHF.

This chain joins TRBV5-4 and TRBJ2-4; D perhaps matches TRBD2 (6 bases). The ends were cut back, 7 bases at V and 5 bases at J, with 19 bases in the middle. Germline V CDR1 and CDR2: SGHNT, YYREEE (reference sequence). The CDR3 is made up of 15 amino acids. CDR3 sequence reads: CASAMSTGEENIQYF. The CDR3 DNA reads as TGTGCCAGCGCCATGAGCACGGGGGAGGAAAACATTCAGTACTTC. Variable domain in full (rest from reference TRBV5-4 and TRBJ2-4): ETGVTQSPTHLIKTRGQQVTLRCSSQSGHNTVSWYQQALGQGPQFIFQYYREEENGRGNFPPRFSGLQFPNYSSELNVNALELDDSALYLCASAMSTGEENIQYFGAGTRLSVL.

The gene calls are TRBV2 and TRBJ1-2; 8 bases fit TRBD1. V gave up 6 bases and J gave up 7 bases; unmatched junction bases: 7. This CDR3 has 13 amino acids. Germline lookup yields CDR1 SNHLY and CDR2 FYNNEI. CDR3 sequence reads: CASRSGTGSGYTF. The CDR3 region has the DNA TGTGCCAGCAGATCCGGGACAGGCTCTGGCTACACCTTC.

V is TRBV29-1 and J is TRBJ1-1; unclear D gene. Looked up from germline, CDR1 is SQVTM and CDR2 is ANQGSEA. Trimming removed 4 bases at V and 0 bases at J, with 12 bases between. The CDR3 sequence is 14 residues long. The CDR3 region is CSVGAGTLNTEAFF. The CDR3 bases are TGCAGCGTTGGGGCGGGCACCTTGAACACTGAAGCTTTCTTT.

The chain couples TRBV5-6 to TRBJ2-2, with 7 nucleotides matching TRBD1. Per germline, CDR1 SGHDT and CDR2 YYEEEE. V lost 3 bases to trimming and J lost 4 bases; unmatched junction nucleotides: 6. The length of the CDR3 is 15 residues. CDR3 coding DNA: TGTGCCAGCAGCTACCGGGACAGATCCACCGGGGAGCTGTTTTTT. Translation gives CASSYRDRSTGELFF.

This sequence joins TRBV6-5 and TRBJ2-1; TRBD1 matches 7 bases. Germline V CDR1 and CDR2: MNHEY, SVGAGI. The CDR3 runs 15 residues. V was pared by 2 bases and J by 4 bases, with 5 bases of the junction left unmatched. CDR3 in DNA: TGTGCCAGCAGTTACCCAGGGACAGCTTACAATGAGCAGTTCTTC. It is translated as CASSYPGTAYNEQFF.

The V gene is TRBV5-1, the J gene TRBJ2-1, with 7 nucleotides matching TRBD1. The V and J ends lost 0 bases and 5 bases, in that order; junction bases with no gene match: 2. Germline CDR1 SGHRS, CDR2 YFSETQ. The CDR3 contains 14 residues. CDR3 protein: CASSLGGTDNEQFF. The CDR3 nucleotides are TGCGCCAGCAGCTTGGGGGGGACAGACAATGAGCAGTTCTTC.

The rearrangement uses TRBV5-6 and TRBJ1-5; TRBD1 might be the D (6 bases). This CDR3 is 15 amino acids long. Germline CDR1 reads SGHDT; CDR2 reads YYEEEE. Trimming took off 1 base at V and 0 bases at J, with 8 bases between the two ends. In DNA form, the CDR3 reads TGTGCCAGCAGCTTGTTCAGGGGTAGCAATCAGCCCCAGCATTTT. Residues: CASSLFRGSNQPQHF. The full variable domain, rest sourced from reference TRBV5-6 and TRBJ1-5, is DAGVTQSPTHLIKTRGQQVTLRCSPKSGHDTVSWYQQALGQGPQFIFQYYEEEERQRGNFPDRFSGHQFPNYSSELNVNALLLGDSALYLCASSLFRGSNQPQHFGDGTRLSIL.

The chain carries TRBV5-1 and TRBJ2-3; 8 bases are shared with TRBD2. Germline CDR1 reads SGHRS; CDR2 reads YFSETQ. This CDR3 contains 16 residues. Trimming took 0 bases from V and 3 from J; bases not matched to a gene: 6. The CDR3, as DNA: TGCGCCAGCAGCTTGGAAGGGACTAGTAGTACAGATACGCAGTATTTT. This encodes CASSLEGTSSTDTQYF.

The rearrangement joins TRBV27 to TRBJ2-1; D is unclear. Germline CDR1 reads MNHEY; CDR2 reads SMNVEV (reference sequence). This CDR3 has 13 residues. Trimming took 5 bases from V and 5 from J, leaving 10 bases between them. The CDR3 bases are TGTGCCAGCAGTGCTCTACCCCACAATGAGCAGTTCTTC. Translated, it gives CASSALPHNEQFF.

The chain uses TRBV27 and TRBJ2-5; 12 positions match TRBD2. There are 15 residues in the CDR3. J was trimmed by 2 bases and V by 4 bases; bases with no gene match: 2. The germline V gene encodes CDR1 MNHEY and CDR2 SMNVEV (reference sequence). The CDR3 DNA reads as TGTGCCAGCAGTTCTGGGACTAGCGGGCAAGAGACCCAGTACTTC. Amino acid sequence: CASSSGTSGQETQYF.